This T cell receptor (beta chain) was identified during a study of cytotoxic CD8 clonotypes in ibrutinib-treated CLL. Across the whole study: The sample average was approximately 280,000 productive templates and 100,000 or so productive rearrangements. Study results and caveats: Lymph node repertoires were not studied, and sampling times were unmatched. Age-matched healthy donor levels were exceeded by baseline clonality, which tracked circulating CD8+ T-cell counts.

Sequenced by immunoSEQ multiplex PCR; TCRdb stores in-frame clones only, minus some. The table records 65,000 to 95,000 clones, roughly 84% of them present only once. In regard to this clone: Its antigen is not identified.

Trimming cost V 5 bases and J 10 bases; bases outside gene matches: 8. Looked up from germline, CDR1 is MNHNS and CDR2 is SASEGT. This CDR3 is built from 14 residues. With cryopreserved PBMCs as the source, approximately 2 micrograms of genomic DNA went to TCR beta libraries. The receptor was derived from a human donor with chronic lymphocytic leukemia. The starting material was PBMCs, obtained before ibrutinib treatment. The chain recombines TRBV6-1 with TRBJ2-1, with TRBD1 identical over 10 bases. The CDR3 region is CASSPGTGDREQFF. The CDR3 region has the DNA TGTGCCAGCAGTCCCGGGACAGGGGACCGGGAGCAGTTCTTC.